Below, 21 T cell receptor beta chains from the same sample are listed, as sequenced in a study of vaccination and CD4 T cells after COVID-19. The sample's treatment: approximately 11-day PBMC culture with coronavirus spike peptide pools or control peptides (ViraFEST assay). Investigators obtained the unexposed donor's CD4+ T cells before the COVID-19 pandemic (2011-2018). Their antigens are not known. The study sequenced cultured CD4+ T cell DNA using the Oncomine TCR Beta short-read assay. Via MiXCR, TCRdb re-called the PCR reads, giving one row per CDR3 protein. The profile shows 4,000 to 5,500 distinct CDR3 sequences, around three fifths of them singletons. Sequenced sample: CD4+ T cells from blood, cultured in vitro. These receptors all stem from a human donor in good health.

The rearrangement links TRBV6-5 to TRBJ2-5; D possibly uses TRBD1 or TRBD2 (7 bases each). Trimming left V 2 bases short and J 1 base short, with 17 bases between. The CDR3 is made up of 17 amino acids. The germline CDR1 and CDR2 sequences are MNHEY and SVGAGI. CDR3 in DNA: TGTGCCAGCAGTTACCTGGGAGGGGGCACAATCCAAGAGACCCAGTACTTC. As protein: CASSYLGGGTIQETQYF.

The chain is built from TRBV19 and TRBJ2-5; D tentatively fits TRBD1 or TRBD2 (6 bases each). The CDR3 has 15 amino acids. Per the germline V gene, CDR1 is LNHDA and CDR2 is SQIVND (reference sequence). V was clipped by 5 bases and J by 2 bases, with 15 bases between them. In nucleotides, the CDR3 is TGTGCCAGTAGTGTCATGAAGGGGGGACAAGAGACCCAGTACTTC. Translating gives CASSVMKGGQETQYF.

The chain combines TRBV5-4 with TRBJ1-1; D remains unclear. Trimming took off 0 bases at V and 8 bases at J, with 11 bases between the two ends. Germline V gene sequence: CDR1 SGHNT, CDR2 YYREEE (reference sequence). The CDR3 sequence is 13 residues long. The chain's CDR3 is CASSLVRQSEAFF. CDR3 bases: TGTGCCAGCAGCTTGGTAAGGCAGTCCGAAGCTTTCTTT.

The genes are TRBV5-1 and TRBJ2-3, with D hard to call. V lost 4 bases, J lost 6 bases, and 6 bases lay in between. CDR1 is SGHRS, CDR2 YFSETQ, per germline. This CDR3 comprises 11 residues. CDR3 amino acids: CASSMRDTQYF. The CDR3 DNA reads TGCGCCAGCAGCATGCGTGATACGCAGTATTTT. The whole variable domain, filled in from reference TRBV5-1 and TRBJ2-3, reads KAGVTQTPRYLIKTRGQQVTLSCSPISGHRSVSWYQQTPGQGLQFLFEYFSETQRNKGNFPGRFSGRQFSNSRSEMNVSTLELGDSALYLCASSMRDTQYFGPGTRLTVL.

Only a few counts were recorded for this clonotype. This CDR3 reads CASSLISSYNSPLHF. In DNA, the CDR3 is TGTGCCAGCAGCTTAATTAGCTCCTATAATTCACCCCTCCACTTT. V and J are TRBV7-8 and TRBJ1-6; D is uncertain. CDR1 and CDR2 from the germline V gene are SGHVS and FQNEAQ. The V and J ends lost 2 bases and 0 bases respectively, with 5 bases between them. The length of the CDR3 is 15 residues.

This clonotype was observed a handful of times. CDR3 bases: TGCAGTGCTAGAGATTGGACTAGCGGCACCTACGAGCAGTACTTC. Translation: CSARDWTSGTYEQYF. V is TRBV20-1 and J is TRBJ2-7; 10 nucleotides line up with TRBD2. Germline V lookup: CDR1 DFQATT, CDR2 SNEGSKA (reference sequence). After removal of 0 bases from V and 2 bases from J, the junction contained 4 bases not matched to a gene. CDR3 length: 15 amino acids.

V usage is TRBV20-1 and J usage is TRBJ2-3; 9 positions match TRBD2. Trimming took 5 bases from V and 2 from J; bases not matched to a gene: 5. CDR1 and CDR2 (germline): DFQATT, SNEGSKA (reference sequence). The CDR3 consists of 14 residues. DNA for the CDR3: TGCAGTGCTGATGGCGGGAGGGACACAGATACGCAGTATTTT. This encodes CSADGGRDTDTQYF.

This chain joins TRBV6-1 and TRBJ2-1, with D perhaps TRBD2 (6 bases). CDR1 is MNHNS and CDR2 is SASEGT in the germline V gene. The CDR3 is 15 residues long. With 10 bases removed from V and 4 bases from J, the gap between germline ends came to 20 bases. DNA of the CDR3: TGTGCCAACTACTTGGGGACTGGGGTATACAATGAGCAGTTCTTC. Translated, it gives CANYLGTGVYNEQFF.

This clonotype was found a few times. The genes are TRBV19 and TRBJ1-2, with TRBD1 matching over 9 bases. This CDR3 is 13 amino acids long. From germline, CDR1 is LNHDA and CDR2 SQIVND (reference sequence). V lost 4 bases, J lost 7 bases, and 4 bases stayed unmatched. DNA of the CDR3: TGTGCCAGTAGTAAGGACAGGGGTAGTGGCTACACCTTC. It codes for CASSKDRGSGYTF. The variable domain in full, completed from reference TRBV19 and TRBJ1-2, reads DGGITQSPKYLFRKEGQNVTLSCEQNLNHDAMYWYRQDPGQGLRLIYYSQIVNDFQKGDIAEGYSVSREKKESFPLTVTSAQKNPTAFYLCASSKDRGSGYTFGSGTRLTVV.

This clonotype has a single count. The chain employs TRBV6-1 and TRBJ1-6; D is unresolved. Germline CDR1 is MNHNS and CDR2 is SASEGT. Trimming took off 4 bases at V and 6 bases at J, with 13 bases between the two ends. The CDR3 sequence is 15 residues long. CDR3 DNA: TGTGCCAGCAGTGCCGAGGCAGGACCTAATTCACCCCTCCACTTT. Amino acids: CASSAEAGPNSPLHF.

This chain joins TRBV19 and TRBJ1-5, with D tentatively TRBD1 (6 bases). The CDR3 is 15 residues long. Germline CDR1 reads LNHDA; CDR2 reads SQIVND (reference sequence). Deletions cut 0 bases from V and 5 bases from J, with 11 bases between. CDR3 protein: CASSIEATGYQPQHF. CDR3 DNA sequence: TGTGCCAGTAGTATAGAGGCTACAGGGTATCAGCCCCAGCATTTT.

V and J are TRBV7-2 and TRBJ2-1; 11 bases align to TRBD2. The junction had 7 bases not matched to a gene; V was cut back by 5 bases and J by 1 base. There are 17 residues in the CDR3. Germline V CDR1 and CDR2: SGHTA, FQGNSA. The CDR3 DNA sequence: TGTGCCAGCAGCGCTCTAGCGGGGGGCAGTTCCTACAATGAGCAGTTCTTC. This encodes CASSALAGGSSYNEQFF.

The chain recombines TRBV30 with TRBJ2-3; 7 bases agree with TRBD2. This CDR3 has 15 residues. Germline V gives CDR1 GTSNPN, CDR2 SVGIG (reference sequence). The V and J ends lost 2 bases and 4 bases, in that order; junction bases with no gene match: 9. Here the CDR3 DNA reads TGTGCCTGGAGTTCCGGTGGCGGGAGTGCAGATACGCAGTATTTT. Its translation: CAWSSGGGSADTQYF.

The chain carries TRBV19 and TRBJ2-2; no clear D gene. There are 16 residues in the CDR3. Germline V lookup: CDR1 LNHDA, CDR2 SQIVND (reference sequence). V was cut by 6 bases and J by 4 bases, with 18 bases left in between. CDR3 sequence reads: CASRGSPTPSTGELFF. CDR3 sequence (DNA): TGTGCCAGTAGGGGTTCGCCTACCCCCAGCACCGGGGAGCTGTTTTTT.

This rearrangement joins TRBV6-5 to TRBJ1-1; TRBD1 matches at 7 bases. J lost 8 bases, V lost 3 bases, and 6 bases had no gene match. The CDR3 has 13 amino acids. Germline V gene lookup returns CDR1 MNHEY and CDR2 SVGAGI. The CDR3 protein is CASSYTPDREAFF. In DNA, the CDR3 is TGTGCCAGCAGTTATACCCCGGACAGGGAAGCTTTCTTT.

CDR3 loop: CASSVGTSVAYEQYF. CDR3 in DNA: TGTGCCAGCAGCGTAGGGACTAGCGTCGCCTACGAGCAGTACTTC. V gene TRBV9 combines with J gene TRBJ2-7, with 9 bases matching TRBD2. Germline CDR1 reads SGDLS; CDR2 reads YYNGEE. The length of the CDR3 is 15 residues. V was pared by 0 bases and J by 2 bases, with 3 bases of the junction left unmatched.

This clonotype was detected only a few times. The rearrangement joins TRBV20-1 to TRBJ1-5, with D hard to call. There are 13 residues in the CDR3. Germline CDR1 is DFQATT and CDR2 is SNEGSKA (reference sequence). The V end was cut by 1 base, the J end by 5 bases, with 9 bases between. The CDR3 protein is CSARGEGYQPQHF. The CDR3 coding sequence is TGCAGTGCTAGAGGAGAAGGTTATCAGCCCCAGCATTTT.

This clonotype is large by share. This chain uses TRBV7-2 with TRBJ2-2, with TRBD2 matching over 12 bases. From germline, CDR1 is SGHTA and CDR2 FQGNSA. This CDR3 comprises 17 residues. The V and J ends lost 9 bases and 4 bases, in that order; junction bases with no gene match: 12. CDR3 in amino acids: CASGTSGRILTTGELFF. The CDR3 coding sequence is TGTGCCAGTGGTACTAGCGGGAGGATCCTTACCACCGGGGAGCTGTTTTTT.

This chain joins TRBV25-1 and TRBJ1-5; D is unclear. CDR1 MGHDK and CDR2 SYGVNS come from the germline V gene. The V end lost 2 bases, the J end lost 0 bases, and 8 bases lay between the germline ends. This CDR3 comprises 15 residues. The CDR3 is CASSELKDSNQPQHF. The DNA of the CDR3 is TGTGCCAGCAGTGAACTAAAAGATAGCAATCAGCCCCAGCATTTT.

The CDR3 reads CASSSPGEGQPQHF. DNA of the CDR3: TGTGCCAGCAGTTCTCCAGGGGAGGGTCAGCCCCAGCATTTT. The chain recombines TRBV6-2 or TRBV6-3 with TRBJ1-5; the D gene is possibly TRBD1 (6 bases). This CDR3 spans 14 amino acids. Germline-derived CDR1 and CDR2 are MNHEY and SVGEGT. The V end was cut by 4 bases, the J end by 6 bases, with 13 bases between.

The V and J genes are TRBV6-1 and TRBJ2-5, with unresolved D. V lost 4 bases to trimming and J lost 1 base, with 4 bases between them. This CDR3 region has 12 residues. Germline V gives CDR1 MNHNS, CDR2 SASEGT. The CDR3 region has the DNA TGTGCCAGCAGTGCGCCCCAAGAGACCCAGTACTTC. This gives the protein CASSAPQETQYF.